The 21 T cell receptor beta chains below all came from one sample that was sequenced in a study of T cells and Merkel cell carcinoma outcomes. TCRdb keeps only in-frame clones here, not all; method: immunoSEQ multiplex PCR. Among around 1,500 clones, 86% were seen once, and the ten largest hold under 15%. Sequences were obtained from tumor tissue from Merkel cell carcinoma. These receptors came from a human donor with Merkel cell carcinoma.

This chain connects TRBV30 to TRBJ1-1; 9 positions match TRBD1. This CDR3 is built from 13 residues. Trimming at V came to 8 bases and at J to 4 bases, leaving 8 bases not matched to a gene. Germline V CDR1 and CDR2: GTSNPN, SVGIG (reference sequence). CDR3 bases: TGTGCCGGGGGGGACAGGGTTTTCACTGAAGCTTTCTTT. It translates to CAGGDRVFTEAFF.

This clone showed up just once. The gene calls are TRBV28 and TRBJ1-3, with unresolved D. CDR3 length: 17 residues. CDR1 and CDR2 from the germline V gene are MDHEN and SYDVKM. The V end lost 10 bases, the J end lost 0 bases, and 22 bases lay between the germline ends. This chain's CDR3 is CANPPSGDTDSGNTIYF. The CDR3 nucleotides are TGTGCCAACCCCCCGTCGGGTGACACGGACTCTGGAAACACCATATATTTT.

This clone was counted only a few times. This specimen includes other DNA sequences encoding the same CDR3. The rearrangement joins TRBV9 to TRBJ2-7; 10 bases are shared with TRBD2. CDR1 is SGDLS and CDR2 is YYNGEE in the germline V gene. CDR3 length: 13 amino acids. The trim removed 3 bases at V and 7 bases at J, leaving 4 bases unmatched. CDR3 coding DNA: TGTGCCAGCAGCGGGTCGACTAGCGGGGAGCAGTACTTC. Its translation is CASSGSTSGEQYF.

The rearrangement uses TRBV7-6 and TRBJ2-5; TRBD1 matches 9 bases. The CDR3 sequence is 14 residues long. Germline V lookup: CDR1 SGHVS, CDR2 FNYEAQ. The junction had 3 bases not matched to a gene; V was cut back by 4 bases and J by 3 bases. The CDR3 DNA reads TGTGCCAGCAGCTACCGGACAGGGGAAGAGACCCAGTACTTC. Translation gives CASSYRTGEETQYF.

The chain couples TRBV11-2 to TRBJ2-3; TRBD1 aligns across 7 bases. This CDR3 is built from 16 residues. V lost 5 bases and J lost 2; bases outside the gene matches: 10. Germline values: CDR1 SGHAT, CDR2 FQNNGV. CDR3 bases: TGTGCCAGCAGCCGAGAGGGACAGATCAACACAGATACGCAGTATTTT. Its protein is CASSREGQINTDTQYF.

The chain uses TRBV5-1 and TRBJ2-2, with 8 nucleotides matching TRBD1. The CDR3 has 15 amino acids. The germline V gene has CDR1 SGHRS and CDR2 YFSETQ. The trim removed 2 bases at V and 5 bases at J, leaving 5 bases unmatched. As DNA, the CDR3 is TGCGCCAGCAGCTTCCGGACAGGGACTACCGGGGAGCTGTTTTTT. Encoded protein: CASSFRTGTTGELFF.

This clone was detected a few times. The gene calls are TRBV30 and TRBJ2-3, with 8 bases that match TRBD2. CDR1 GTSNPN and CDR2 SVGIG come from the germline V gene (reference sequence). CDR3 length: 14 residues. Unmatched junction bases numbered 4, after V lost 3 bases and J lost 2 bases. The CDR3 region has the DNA TGTGCCTGGAGGACTAGCGCTTTCACAGATACGCAGTATTTT. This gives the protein CAWRTSAFTDTQYF.

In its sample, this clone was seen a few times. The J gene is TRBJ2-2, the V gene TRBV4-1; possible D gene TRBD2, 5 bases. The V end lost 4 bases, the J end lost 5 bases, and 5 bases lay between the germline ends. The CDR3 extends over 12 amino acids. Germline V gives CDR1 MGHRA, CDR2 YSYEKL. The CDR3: CASSPGTGELFF. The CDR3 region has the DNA TGCGCCAGCAGCCCGGGGACCGGGGAGCTGTTTTTT.

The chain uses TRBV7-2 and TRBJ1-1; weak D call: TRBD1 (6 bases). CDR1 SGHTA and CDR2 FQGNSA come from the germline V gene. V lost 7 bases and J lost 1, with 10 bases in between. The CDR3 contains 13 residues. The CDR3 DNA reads TGTGCCAGCAACTGGGGGCCGAACACTGAAGCTTTCTTT. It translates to CASNWGPNTEAFF.

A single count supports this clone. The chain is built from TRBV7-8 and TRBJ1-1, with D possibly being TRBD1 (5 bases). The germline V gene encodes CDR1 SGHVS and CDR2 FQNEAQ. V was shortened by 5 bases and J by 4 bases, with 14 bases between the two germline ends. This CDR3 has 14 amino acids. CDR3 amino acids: CASSRGSGGTEAFF. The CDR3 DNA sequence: TGTGCCAGCAGCCGAGGAAGTGGGGGCACTGAAGCTTTCTTT.

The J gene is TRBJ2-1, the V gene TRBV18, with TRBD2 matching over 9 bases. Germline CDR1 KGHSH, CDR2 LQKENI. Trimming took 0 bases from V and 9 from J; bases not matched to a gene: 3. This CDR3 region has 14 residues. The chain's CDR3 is CASSPPRLAAEQFF. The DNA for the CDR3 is TGTGCCAGCTCACCACCCCGACTAGCGGCTGAGCAGTTCTTC.

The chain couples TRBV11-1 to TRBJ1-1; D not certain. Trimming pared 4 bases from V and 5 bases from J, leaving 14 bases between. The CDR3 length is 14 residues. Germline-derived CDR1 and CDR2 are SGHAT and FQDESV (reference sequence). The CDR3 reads CASSSGFRGTEAFF. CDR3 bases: TGTGCCAGCAGCTCGGGATTTCGCGGGACTGAAGCTTTCTTT.

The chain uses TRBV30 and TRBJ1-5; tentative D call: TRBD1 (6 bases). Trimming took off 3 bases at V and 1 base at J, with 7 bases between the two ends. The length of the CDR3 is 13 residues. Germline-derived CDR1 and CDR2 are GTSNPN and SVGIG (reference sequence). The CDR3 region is CAWRRGSNQPQHF. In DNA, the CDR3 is TGTGCCTGGAGGAGGGGGAGCAATCAGCCCCAGCATTTT. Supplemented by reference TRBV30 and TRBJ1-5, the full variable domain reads SQTIHQWPATLVQPVGSPLSLECTVEGTSNPNLYWYRQAAGRGLQLLFYSVGIGQISSEVPQNLSASRPQDRQFILSSKKLLLSDSGFYLCAWRRGSNQPQHFGDGTRLSIL.

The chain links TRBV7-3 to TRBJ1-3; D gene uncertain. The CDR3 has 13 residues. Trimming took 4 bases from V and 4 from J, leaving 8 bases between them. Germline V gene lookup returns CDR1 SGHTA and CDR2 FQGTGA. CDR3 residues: CASSSRSGNTIYF. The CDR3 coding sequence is TGTGCCAGCAGCTCCCGCTCGGGAAACACCATATATTTT.

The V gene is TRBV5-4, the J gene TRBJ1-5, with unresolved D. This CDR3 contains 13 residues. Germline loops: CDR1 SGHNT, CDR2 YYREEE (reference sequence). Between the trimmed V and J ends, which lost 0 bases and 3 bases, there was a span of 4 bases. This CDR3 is CASSLGYNQPQHF. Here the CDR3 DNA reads TGTGCCAGCAGCTTGGGTTACAATCAGCCCCAGCATTTT.

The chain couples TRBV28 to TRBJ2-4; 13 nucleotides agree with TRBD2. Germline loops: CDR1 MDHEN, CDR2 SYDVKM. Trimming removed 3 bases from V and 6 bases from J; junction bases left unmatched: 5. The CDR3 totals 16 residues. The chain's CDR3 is CASSFKGLAGRNIQYF. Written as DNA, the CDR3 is TGTGCCAGCAGTTTTAAGGGACTAGCGGGGCGAAACATTCAGTACTTC.

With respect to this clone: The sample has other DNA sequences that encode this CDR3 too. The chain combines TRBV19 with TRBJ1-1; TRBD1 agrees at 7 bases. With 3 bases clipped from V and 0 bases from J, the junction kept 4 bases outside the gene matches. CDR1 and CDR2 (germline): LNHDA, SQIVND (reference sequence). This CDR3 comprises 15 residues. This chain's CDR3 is CASSIGRGMNTEAFF. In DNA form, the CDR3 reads TGTGCCAGTAGTATCGGCAGGGGGATGAACACTGAAGCTTTCTTT.

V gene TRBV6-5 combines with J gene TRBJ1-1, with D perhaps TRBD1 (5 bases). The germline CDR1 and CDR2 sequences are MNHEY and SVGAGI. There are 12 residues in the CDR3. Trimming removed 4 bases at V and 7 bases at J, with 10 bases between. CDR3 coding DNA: TGTGCCAGCAGTTTAGGGGAAAGTGAAGCTTTCTTT. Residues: CASSLGESEAFF.

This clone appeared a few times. CDR3 nucleotides: TGTGCCAGCAGTCTGCCCCTTGGAATAGAAAAACTGTTTTTT. Its protein is CASSLPLGIEKLFF. V gene TRBV7-9 combines with J gene TRBJ1-4, with D uncertain. With 6 bases removed from V and 8 bases from J, the gap between germline ends came to 16 bases. The CDR3 covers 14 residues. Per germline, CDR1 SEHNR and CDR2 FQNEAQ (reference sequence).

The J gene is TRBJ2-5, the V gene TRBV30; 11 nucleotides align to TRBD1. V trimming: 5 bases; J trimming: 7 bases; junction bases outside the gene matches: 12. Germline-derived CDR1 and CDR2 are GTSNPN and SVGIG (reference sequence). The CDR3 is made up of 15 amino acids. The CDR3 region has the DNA TGTGCCTGGGAAAAGGGACAGGGGGTAGGGGGGACCCAGTACTTC. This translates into CAWEKGQGVGGTQYF.

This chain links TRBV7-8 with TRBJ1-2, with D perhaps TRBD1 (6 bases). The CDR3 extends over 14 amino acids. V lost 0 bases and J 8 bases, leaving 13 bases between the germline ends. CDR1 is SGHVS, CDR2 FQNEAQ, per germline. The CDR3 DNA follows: TGTGCCAGCAGCTTAGCGGCGGGGGCCGGGGGCTACACCTTC. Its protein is CASSLAAGAGGYTF.